This TCR beta chain emerged from a study of CD8+ T cells in alopecia areata. Investigators isolated RNA and reverse transcribed it into cDNA to act as the sequencing template. Clones were read by immunoSEQ multiplex PCR, and TCRdb kept only the in-frame ones, dropping some. The repertoire holds hundreds of thousands of clones, with roughly two thirds as singletons. There are 16 residues in the CDR3. Looked up from germline, CDR1 is SGHVS and CDR2 is FNYEAQ. V was trimmed by 3 bases and J by 5 bases, leaving 19 bases between them. This clone was found once. The chain links TRBV7-6 to TRBJ2-5, with D perhaps TRBD1 (5 bases). This TCR derives from a human donor with alopecia areata. The sequenced sample was CD4+ T cells sorted from blood, obtained at week 0. DNA for the CDR3: TGTGCCAGCAGCTTGGGCACGGGTGGGGCCGGGGAGACCCAGTACTTC. Protein sequence: CASSLGTGGAGETQYF.